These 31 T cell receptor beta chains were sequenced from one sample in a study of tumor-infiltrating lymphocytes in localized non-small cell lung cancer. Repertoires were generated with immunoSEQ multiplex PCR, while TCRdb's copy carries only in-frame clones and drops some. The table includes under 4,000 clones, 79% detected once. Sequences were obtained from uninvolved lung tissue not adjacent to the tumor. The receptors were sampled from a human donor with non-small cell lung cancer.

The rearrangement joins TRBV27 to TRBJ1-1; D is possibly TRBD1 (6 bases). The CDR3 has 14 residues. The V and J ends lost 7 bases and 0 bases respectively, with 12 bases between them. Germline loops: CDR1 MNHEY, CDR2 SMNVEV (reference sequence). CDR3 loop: CASTMTGMNTEAFF. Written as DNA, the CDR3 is TGTGCCAGCACCATGACAGGAATGAACACTGAAGCTTTCTTT.

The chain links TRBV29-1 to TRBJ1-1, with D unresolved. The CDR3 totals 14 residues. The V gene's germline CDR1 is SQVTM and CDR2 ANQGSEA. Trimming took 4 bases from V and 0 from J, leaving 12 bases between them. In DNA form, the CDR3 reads TGCAGCGTTGTAACCGGCAGGATGAACACTGAAGCTTTCTTT. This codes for CSVVTGRMNTEAFF.

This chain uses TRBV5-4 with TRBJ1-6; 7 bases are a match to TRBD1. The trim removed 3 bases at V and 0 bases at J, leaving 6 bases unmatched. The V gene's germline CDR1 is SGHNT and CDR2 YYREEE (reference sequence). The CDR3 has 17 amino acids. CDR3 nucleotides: TGTGCCAGCAGCTCCGGGACAGTGAGCTCCTATAATTCACCCCTCCACTTT. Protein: CASSSGTVSSYNSPLHF.

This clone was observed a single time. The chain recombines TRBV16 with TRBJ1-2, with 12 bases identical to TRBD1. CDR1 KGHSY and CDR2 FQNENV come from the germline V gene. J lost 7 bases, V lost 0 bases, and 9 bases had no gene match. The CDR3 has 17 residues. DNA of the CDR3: TGTGCCAGCAGCCAATCAGGGACAGGGGGCACGCATCTTGGCTACACCTTC. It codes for CASSQSGTGGTHLGYTF.

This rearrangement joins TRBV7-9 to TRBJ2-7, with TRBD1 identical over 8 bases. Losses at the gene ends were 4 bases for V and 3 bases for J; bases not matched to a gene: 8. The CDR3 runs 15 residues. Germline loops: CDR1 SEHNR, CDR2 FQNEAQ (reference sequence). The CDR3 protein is CASSSTMDRVYEQYF. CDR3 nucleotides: TGTGCCAGCAGCTCGACGATGGACAGGGTCTACGAGCAGTACTTC.

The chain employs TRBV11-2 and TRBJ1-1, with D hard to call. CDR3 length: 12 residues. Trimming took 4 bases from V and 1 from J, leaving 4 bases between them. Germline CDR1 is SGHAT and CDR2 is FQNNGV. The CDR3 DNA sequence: TGTGCCAGCAGCTCACCGAACACTGAAGCTTTCTTT. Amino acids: CASSSPNTEAFF.

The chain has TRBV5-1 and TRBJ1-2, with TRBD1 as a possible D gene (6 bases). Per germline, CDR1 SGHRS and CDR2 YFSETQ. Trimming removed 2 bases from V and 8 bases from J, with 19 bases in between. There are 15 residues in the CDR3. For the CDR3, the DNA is TGCGCCAGCAGCTTATCACAGGGTACTATCGGGGGCTACACCTTC. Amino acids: CASSLSQGTIGGYTF.

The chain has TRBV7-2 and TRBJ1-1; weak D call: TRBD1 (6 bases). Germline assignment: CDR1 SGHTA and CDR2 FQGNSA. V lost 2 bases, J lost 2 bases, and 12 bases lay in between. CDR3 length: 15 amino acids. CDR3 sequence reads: CASSLSAGVNTEAFF. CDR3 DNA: TGTGCCAGCAGCTTATCTGCAGGGGTCAACACTGAAGCTTTCTTT.

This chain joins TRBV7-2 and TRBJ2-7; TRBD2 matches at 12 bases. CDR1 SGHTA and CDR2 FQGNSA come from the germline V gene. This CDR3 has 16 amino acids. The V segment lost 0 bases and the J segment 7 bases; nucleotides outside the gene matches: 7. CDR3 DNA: TGTGCCAGCAGCTTAGCGGTAGGACTAGCGGGGCGGGAGCAGTACTTC. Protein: CASSLAVGLAGREQYF.

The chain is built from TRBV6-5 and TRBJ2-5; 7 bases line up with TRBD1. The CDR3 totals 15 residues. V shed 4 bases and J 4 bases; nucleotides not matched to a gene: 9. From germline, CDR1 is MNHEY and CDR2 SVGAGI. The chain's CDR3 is CASSLTLDRVETQYF. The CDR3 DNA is TGTGCCAGCAGTTTAACTTTAGACAGGGTAGAGACCCAGTACTTC.

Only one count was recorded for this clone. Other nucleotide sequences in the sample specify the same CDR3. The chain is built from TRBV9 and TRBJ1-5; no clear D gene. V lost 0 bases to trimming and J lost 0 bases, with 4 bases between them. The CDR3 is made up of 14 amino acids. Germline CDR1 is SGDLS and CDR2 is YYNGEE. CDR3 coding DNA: TGTGCCAGCAGCGTAGGTAATAGCAATCAGCCCCAGCATTTT. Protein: CASSVGNSNQPQHF.

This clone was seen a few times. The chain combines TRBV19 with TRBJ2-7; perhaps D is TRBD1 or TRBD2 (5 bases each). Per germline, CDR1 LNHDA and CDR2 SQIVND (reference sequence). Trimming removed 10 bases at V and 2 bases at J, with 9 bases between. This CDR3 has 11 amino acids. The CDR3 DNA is TGTGCCACCCAGGGAGCCTACGAGCAGTACTTC. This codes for CATQGAYEQYF.

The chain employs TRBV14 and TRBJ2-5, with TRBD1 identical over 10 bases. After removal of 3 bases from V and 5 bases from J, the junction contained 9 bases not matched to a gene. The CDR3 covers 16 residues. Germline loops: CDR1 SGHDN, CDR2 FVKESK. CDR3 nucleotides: TGTGCCAGCAGCCAGTGGCCGGGACAGGGGTGGGAGACCCAGTACTTC. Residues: CASSQWPGQGWETQYF.

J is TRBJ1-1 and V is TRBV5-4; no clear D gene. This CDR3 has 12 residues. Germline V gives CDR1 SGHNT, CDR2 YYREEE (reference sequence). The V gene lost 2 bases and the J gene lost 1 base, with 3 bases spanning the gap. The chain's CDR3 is CASSFPNTEAFF. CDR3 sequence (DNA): TGTGCCAGCAGCTTCCCGAACACTGAAGCTTTCTTT.

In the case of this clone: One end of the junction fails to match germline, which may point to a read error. The CDR3 DNA sequence: TGTGCTAGCAGCCTGGACAAAGTGGATACGCAGTATTTT. This gives the protein CASSLDKVDTQYF. The rearrangement joins TRBV7-7 to TRBJ2-3, with a tentative D call TRBD1 (5 bases). CDR1 is SSHAT, CDR2 FNYEAQ, per germline (reference sequence). This CDR3 contains 13 residues.

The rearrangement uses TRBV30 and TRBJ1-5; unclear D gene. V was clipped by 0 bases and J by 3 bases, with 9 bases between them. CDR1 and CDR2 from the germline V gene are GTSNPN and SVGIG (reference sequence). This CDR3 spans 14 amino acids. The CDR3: CAWSVGGDNQPQHF. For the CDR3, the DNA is TGTGCCTGGAGTGTAGGAGGAGACAATCAGCCCCAGCATTTT.

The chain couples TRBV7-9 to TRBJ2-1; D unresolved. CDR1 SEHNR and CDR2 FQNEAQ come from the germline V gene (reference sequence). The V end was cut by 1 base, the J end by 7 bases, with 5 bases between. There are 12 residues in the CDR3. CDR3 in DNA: TGTGCCAGCAGCTTAGGGGTAAATGAGCAGTTCTTC. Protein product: CASSLGVNEQFF.

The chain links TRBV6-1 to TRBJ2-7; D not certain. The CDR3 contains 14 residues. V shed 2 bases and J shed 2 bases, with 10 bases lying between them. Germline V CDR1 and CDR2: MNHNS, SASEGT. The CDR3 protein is CASSEWVQAYEQYF. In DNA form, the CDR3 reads TGTGCCAGCAGTGAATGGGTCCAGGCCTACGAGCAGTACTTC.

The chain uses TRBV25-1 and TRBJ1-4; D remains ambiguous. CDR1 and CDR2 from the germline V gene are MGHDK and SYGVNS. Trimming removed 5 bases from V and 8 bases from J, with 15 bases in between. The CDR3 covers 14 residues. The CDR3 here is CASSPRTGTEKLFF. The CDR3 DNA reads TGTGCCAGCAGTCCGCGGACGGGAACCGAAAAACTGTTTTTT.

Written as DNA, the CDR3 is TGTGCCAGCAGCTTAGACAGACAAGAGACCCAGTACTTC. Translating gives CASSLDRQETQYF. The chain joins TRBV7-2 to TRBJ2-5; unclear D gene. Trimming pared 1 base from V and 2 bases from J, leaving 5 bases between. Germline V gene sequence: CDR1 SGHTA, CDR2 FQGNSA. This CDR3 has 13 amino acids.

The CDR3 region has the DNA TGTGCCAGCAGCTTCGATACAGGGGGTAACTATGGCTACACCTTC. This translates into CASSFDTGGNYGYTF. The chain joins TRBV7-8 to TRBJ1-2; TRBD1 agrees at 8 bases. The junction had 4 bases not matched to a gene; V was cut back by 3 bases and J by 1 base. Germline loops: CDR1 SGHVS, CDR2 FQNEAQ. CDR3 length: 15 residues.

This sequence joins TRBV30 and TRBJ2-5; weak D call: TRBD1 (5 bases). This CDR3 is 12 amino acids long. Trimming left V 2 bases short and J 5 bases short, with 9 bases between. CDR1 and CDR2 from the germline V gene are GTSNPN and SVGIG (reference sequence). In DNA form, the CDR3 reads TGTGCCTGGAGTAAGCAGGGCGAGACCCAGTACTTC. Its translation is CAWSKQGETQYF.

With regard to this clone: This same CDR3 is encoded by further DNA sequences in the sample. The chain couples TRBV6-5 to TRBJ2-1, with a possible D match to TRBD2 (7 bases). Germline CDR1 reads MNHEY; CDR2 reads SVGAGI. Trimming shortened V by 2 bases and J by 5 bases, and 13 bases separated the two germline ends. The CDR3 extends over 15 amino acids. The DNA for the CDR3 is TGTGCCAGCAGTTACGGGAGGGGGGGACACAATGAGCAGTTCTTC. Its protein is CASSYGRGGHNEQFF.

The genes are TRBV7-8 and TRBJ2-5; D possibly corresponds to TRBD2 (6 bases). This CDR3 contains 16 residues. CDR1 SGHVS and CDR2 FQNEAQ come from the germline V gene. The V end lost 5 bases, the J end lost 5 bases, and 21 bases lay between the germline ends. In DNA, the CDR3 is TGTGCCAGCAGCCTAGAGGAAGGGAGGCCCTTGGAGACCCAGTACTTC. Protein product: CASSLEEGRPLETQYF.

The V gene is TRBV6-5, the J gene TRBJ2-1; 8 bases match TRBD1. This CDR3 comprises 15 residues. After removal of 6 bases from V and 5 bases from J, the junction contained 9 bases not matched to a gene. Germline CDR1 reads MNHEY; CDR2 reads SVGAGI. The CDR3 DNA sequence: TGTGCCAGCAGCCTAGGACAGGGTGGCCACAATGAGCAGTTCTTC. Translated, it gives CASSLGQGGHNEQFF.

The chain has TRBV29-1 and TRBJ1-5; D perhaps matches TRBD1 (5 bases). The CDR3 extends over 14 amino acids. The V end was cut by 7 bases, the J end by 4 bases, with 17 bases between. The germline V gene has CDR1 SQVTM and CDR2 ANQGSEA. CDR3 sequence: CSAADGAKNQPQHF. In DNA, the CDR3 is TGCAGCGCCGCGGACGGGGCTAAAAATCAGCCCCAGCATTTT.

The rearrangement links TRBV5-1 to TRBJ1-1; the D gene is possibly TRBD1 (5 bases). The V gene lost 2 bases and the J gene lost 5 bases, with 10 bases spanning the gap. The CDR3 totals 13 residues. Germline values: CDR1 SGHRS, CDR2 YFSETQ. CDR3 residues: CASSFGALTEAFF. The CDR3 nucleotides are TGCGCCAGCAGCTTTGGGGCATTAACTGAAGCTTTCTTT.

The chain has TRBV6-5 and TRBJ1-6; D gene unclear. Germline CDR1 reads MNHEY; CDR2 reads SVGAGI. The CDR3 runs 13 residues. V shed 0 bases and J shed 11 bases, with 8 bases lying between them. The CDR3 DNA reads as TGTGCCAGCAGTTACTCGGAGGCGCCACCCCTCCACTTT. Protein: CASSYSEAPPLHF.

CDR3 in amino acids: CATAQGNQINEQFF. The DNA of the CDR3 is TGTGCCACTGCACAGGGTAACCAAATCAATGAGCAGTTCTTC. The V gene is TRBV19, the J gene TRBJ2-1; maybe TRBD1 (6 bases). Trimming stripped 10 bases from V and 6 bases from J, with 19 bases between. The CDR3 loop spans 14 amino acids. Germline CDR1 LNHDA, CDR2 SQIVND (reference sequence).

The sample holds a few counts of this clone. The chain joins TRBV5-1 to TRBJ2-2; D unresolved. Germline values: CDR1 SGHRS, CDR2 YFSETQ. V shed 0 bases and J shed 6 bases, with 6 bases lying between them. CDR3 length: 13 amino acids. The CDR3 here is CASSLVQSGELFF. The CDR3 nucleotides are TGCGCCAGCAGCTTGGTTCAGTCCGGGGAGCTGTTTTTT.

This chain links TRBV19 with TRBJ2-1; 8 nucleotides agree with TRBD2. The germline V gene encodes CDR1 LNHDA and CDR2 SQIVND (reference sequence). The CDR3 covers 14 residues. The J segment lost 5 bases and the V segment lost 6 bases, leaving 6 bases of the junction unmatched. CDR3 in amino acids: CASRSPGGNNEQFF. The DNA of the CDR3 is TGTGCCAGTAGATCCCCGGGGGGGAACAATGAGCAGTTCTTC.